A single sample is the source of the 23 T cell receptor beta chains below, sequenced in a study of blood T cell repertoires in COVID-19. Assay used: immunoSEQ multiplex PCR; TCRdb lists only in-frame clones, some missing. The table shows 150,000 or so clones, with about nine tenths occurring only once. The sequenced material came from PBMCs or T cells enriched from blood (not recorded which). Source of these receptors: a middle-aged woman who had been exposed to COVID-19.

This clone was observed a single time. J is TRBJ1-6 and V is TRBV19; the D is unclear. CDR3 size: 13 residues. Germline V gene sequence: CDR1 LNHDA, CDR2 SQIVND (reference sequence). Between the trimmed V and J ends, which lost 4 bases and 6 bases, there was a span of 7 bases. CDR3 nucleotides: TGTGCCAGTAGTAGCGCCTCTAATTCACCCCTCCACTTT. This translates into CASSSASNSPLHF. Filled out from reference TRBV19 and TRBJ1-6, the complete variable domain reads DGGITQSPKYLFRKEGQNVTLSCEQNLNHDAMYWYRQDPGQGLRLIYYSQIVNDFQKGDIAEGYSVSREKKESFPLTVTSAQKNPTAFYLCASSSASNSPLHFGNGTRLTVT.

The DNA for the CDR3 is TGTGCCAGCAGTTACCCATCTGGGCAGGGGGATACGCAGTATTTT. Its translation: CASSYPSGQGDTQYF. The chain links TRBV6-6 to TRBJ2-3; TRBD1 is a possible D gene (6 bases). Trimming took off 2 bases at V and 6 bases at J, with 15 bases between the two ends. This CDR3 has 15 residues. In germline, CDR1 is MNHNY, CDR2 SVGAGI (reference sequence).

The chain combines TRBV5-6 with TRBJ2-7; TRBD2 aligns across 13 bases. Germline-derived CDR1 and CDR2 are SGHDT and YYEEEE. This CDR3 comprises 17 residues. Trimming cost V 1 base and J 2 bases; bases outside gene matches: 6. The CDR3 bases are TGTGCCAGCAGCTTGACTAGCGGGAGGGCCGCCACCTACGAGCAGTACTTC. It translates to CASSLTSGRAATYEQYF.

J is TRBJ2-4 and V is TRBV28; 10 nucleotides match TRBD1. This CDR3 contains 16 residues. Unmatched junction bases numbered 9, after V lost 4 bases and J lost 6 bases. Germline V lookup: CDR1 MDHEN, CDR2 SYDVKM. The CDR3 region is CASSSPGTGVRNIQYF. The CDR3 DNA follows: TGTGCCAGCAGTTCCCCCGGGACAGGGGTGAGAAACATTCAGTACTTC.

The chain has TRBV5-6 and TRBJ1-6; D call uncertain. V lost 0 bases to trimming and J lost 0 bases, with 13 bases between them. The CDR3 is 18 amino acids. Germline CDR1 SGHDT, CDR2 YYEEEE. The CDR3 DNA sequence: TGTGCCAGCAGCTTGGGCCGGTCGGAGGGCTCCTATAATTCACCCCTCCACTTT. Its translation is CASSLGRSEGSYNSPLHF.

The chain uses TRBV4-3 and TRBJ2-5, with 7 bases identical to TRBD1. CDR1 and CDR2 (germline): LGHNA, YSLEER. This CDR3 is 14 amino acids long. The junction had 5 bases not matched to a gene; V was cut back by 2 bases and J by 5 bases. For the CDR3, the DNA is TGCGCCAGCAGCCAAAATAGACAGGGTGAGACCCAGTACTTC. The encoded protein is CASSQNRQGETQYF.

In this sample, this clone turned up once. For the CDR3, the DNA is TGTGCCAGCAGCTTAATTAAGAGCGCGCAAGAGACCCAGTACTTC. Translation: CASSLIKSAQETQYF. The chain has TRBV7-3 and TRBJ2-5, with D uncertain. The V end was cut by 1 base, the J end by 2 bases, with 11 bases between. Germline CDR1 and CDR2: SGHTA and FQGTGA. The length of the CDR3 is 15 residues.

This chain connects TRBV7-9 to TRBJ1-3; weak D call: TRBD1 (6 bases). The germline CDR1 and CDR2 sequences are SEHNR and FQNEAQ (reference sequence). The ends were cut back, 4 bases at V and 9 bases at J, with 25 bases in the middle. The CDR3 runs to 17 residues. The CDR3 spells CASSSYSPETGLPTIYF. The CDR3 DNA follows: TGTGCCAGCAGCTCATACTCACCTGAGACAGGACTGCCCACCATATATTTT.

This clone was observed a handful of times. This rearrangement joins TRBV19 to TRBJ2-1; 7 bases fit TRBD2. V trimming: 5 bases; J trimming: 8 bases; junction bases outside the gene matches: 12. Germline CDR1 LNHDA, CDR2 SQIVND (reference sequence). The CDR3 is 15 residues long. The CDR3 spells CASSEGTTSDDEQFF. Here the CDR3 DNA reads TGTGCCAGTAGTGAAGGGACTACCAGTGACGATGAGCAGTTCTTC.

This clone was detected only a few times. This chain links TRBV20-1 with TRBJ2-1; D call uncertain. This CDR3 is 11 amino acids long. V was clipped by 5 bases and J by 7 bases, with 9 bases between them. Germline CDR1 and CDR2: DFQATT and SNEGSKA (reference sequence). The CDR3, as DNA: TGCAGTGCTGTCCTACAGAATGAGCAGTTCTTC. Translation: CSAVLQNEQFF.

This rearrangement joins TRBV5-8 to TRBJ2-3; no clear D gene. The germline V gene has CDR1 SGHTS and CDR2 YDEGEE. The CDR3 has 15 amino acids. With 2 bases removed from V and 0 bases from J, the gap between germline ends came to 10 bases. Written as DNA, the CDR3 is TGTGCCAGCAGCTTCGTGGTGGCTAGCACAGATACGCAGTATTTT. Encoded protein: CASSFVVASTDTQYF.

This chain links TRBV27 with TRBJ2-7, with 7 bases matching TRBD2. Germline trimming cut 6 bases from V and 5 bases from J; bases unmatched to any gene: 10. The CDR3 has 14 residues. CDR1 and CDR2 from the germline V gene are MNHEY and SMNVEV (reference sequence). CDR3 nucleotides: TGTGCCAGCAGGGGTCTAGCGGCCGGCGACGAGCAGTACTTC. Protein sequence: CASRGLAAGDEQYF.

This clone was detected a few times. The chain has TRBV5-1 and TRBJ2-7; 7 bases match TRBD1. The V gene's germline CDR1 is SGHRS and CDR2 YFSETQ. The CDR3 loop spans 16 amino acids. With 4 bases clipped from V and 1 base from J, the junction kept 11 bases outside the gene matches. CDR3 protein: CASSMTPGTVSYEQYF. DNA for the CDR3: TGCGCCAGCAGCATGACGCCCGGGACAGTTTCCTACGAGCAGTACTTC. The entire variable domain, with the rest obtained from reference TRBV5-1 and TRBJ2-7, is as follows: KAGVTQTPRYLIKTRGQQVTLSCSPISGHRSVSWYQQTPGQGLQFLFEYFSETQRNKGNFPGRFSGRQFSNSRSEMNVSTLELGDSALYLCASSMTPGTVSYEQYFGPGTRLTVT.

The CDR3 here is CASSTHRDEQYF. DNA of the CDR3: TGTGCCAGCAGTACTCACAGGGACGAGCAGTACTTC. V gene TRBV27 combines with J gene TRBJ2-7; possible D gene TRBD1, 6 bases. Between the trimmed V and J ends, which lost 5 bases and 5 bases, there was a span of 10 bases. This CDR3 comprises 12 residues. Germline CDR1 MNHEY, CDR2 SMNVEV (reference sequence).

V is TRBV11-2 and J is TRBJ2-1, with 8 bases lining up with TRBD1. Germline assignment: CDR1 SGHAT and CDR2 FQNNGV. V gave up 4 bases and J gave up 7 bases; unmatched junction bases: 6. The CDR3 is 14 amino acids. CDR3: CASSYPYRGNEQFF. CDR3 coding DNA: TGTGCCAGCAGCTACCCCTACAGGGGGAATGAGCAGTTCTTC.

The V and J genes are TRBV11-2 and TRBJ2-7; tentatively, D is TRBD2 (6 bases). Per the germline V gene, CDR1 is SGHAT and CDR2 is FQNNGV. CDR3 length: 15 amino acids. V shed 5 bases and J shed 3 bases, with 17 bases lying between them. The DNA of the CDR3 is TGTGCCAGCAGCAGGGGAGGTGAGGGCCTCTACGAGCAGTACTTC. The encoded protein is CASSRGGEGLYEQYF. Full variable domain (missing parts from reference TRBV11-2 and TRBJ2-7): EAGVAQSPRYKIIEKRQSVAFWCNPISGHATLYWYQQILGQGPKLLIQFQNNGVVDDSQLPKDRFSAERLKGVDSTLKIQPAKLEDSAVYLCASSRGGEGLYEQYFGPGTRLTVT.

This chain uses TRBV27 with TRBJ2-1, with D possibly being TRBD1 (5 bases). This CDR3 region has 14 residues. Germline values: CDR1 MNHEY, CDR2 SMNVEV (reference sequence). V gave up 2 bases and J gave up 6 bases, with 11 bases separating them. Here the CDR3 reads CASSLPPGFNEQFF. CDR3 sequence (DNA): TGTGCCAGCAGTTTACCCCCAGGGTTCAATGAGCAGTTCTTC.

The chain recombines TRBV5-4 with TRBJ1-1, with TRBD1 as a possible D gene (5 bases). The CDR3 extends over 12 amino acids. V was cut by 3 bases and J by 7 bases, with 10 bases left in between. The V gene's germline CDR1 is SGHNT and CDR2 YYREEE (reference sequence). CDR3 sequence (DNA): TGTGCCAGCAGCTCCTCAGGGCGTGAAGCTTTCTTT. Protein: CASSSSGREAFF.

The chain uses TRBV12-3 or TRBV12-4 and TRBJ1-2, with D tentatively TRBD1 (6 bases). The germline V and J ends were trimmed by 1 base and 7 bases, with 10 bases remaining between them. The CDR3 contains 13 residues. Here the CDR3 DNA reads TGTGCCAGCAGTTTAGGACAGGACTCTGGCTACACCTTC. This encodes CASSLGQDSGYTF.

This clone was seen a single time. The chain joins TRBV10-1 to TRBJ1-4; tentative D call: TRBD1 (5 bases). CDR3 length equals 15 residues. Germline V gives CDR1 WNHNN, CDR2 SYGVQD (reference sequence). Trimming removed 1 base at V and 2 bases at J, with 8 bases between. For the CDR3, the DNA is TGCGCCAGCAGTGAGTGGGGGGTGACTAATGAAAAACTGTTTTTT. Protein sequence: CASSEWGVTNEKLFF.

The count of this clone is one. V is TRBV28 and J is TRBJ1-2; TRBD1 aligns across 8 bases. Unmatched junction bases numbered 8, after V lost 6 bases and J lost 8 bases. The CDR3 loop spans 13 amino acids. Germline V gene sequence: CDR1 MDHEN, CDR2 SYDVKM. DNA for the CDR3: TGTGCCAGCAGATCATCAGGGGGCCCAGGCTACACCTTC. This encodes CASRSSGGPGYTF.

The chain carries TRBV2 and TRBJ1-1; D is perhaps TRBD1 (6 bases). V was trimmed by 6 bases and J by 6 bases, leaving 20 bases between them. This CDR3 is built from 15 residues. Per germline, CDR1 SNHLY and CDR2 FYNNEI. Here the CDR3 DNA reads TGTGCCAGCAGGGGGGGGGCCTACAGGGAGCCTGAAGCTTTCTTT. Translated, it gives CASRGGAYREPEAFF.

The chain links TRBV19 to TRBJ2-7, with D tentatively TRBD1 (6 bases). Germline lookup yields CDR1 LNHDA and CDR2 SQIVND (reference sequence). The CDR3 totals 14 residues. Trimming removed 9 bases from V and 2 bases from J, with 17 bases in between. CDR3 nucleotides: TGTGCCAGCTTGGCCGGGACACAGACCTACGAGCAGTACTTC. Residues: CASLAGTQTYEQYF.